This T cell receptor beta chain is drawn from a study of T-cell reconstitution after alpha-beta-depleted transplantation in children. Study-level findings and limits: The origin of high day-60 TCRbeta diversity in some patients lay in surviving recipient T cells and thymic progenitors.

Unique molecular identifiers featured in how the TCRbeta library was prepared. From the PCR reads, TCRdb called clonotypes with MiXCR, one entry per CDR3 protein. The repertoire includes a few hundred thousand distinct CDR3 sequences, 11% of them detected once, and under 30% sits in the top ten. This clonotype turned up a few times. The target antigen is unknown. This TCR was recovered from a child under two years old with acute myeloid leukemia, due to receive a stem cell transplant. The input for sequencing was PBMCs, taken before TCRalphabeta/CD19-depleted stem cell transplant.

The CDR3: CASSQVPTGTGPFYGYTF. The CDR3 nucleotides read TGTGCCAGCAGCCAAGTCCCCACCGGGACAGGGCCTTTCTATGGCTACACCTTC. This sequence joins TRBV3-1 and TRBJ1-2, with 9 bases that match TRBD1. V dropped 1 base and J dropped 4; count of bases not matched to a gene: 13. The CDR3 spans 18 residues. Germline V gene lookup returns CDR1 LGHDT and CDR2 YNNKEL (reference sequence).